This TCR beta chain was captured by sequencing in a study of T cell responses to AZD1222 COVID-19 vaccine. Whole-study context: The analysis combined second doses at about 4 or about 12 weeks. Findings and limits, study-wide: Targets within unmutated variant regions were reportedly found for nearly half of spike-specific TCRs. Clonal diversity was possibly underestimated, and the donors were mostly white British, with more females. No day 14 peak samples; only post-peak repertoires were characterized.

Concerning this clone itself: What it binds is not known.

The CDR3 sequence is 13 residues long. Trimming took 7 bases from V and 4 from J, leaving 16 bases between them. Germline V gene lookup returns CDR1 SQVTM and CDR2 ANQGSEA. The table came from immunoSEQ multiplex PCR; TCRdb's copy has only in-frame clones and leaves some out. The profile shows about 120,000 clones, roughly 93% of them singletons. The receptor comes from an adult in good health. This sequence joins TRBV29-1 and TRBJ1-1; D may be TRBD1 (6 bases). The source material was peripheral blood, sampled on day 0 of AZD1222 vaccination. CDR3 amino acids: CSGTQGLGTEAFF. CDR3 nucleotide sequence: TGCAGCGGGACACAGGGTCTCGGCACTGAAGCTTTCTTT.